A selection of T cell receptor beta chains follows, all from one sample in a study of T cell responses to AZD1222 COVID-19 vaccine. Here immunoSEQ multiplex PCR was the method, and the copy in TCRdb shows in-frame clones only, minus some. The sample contains under 150,000 clones, around 90% of which appear only once. The input for sequencing was peripheral blood, taken 28 days after the second AZD1222 dose. These receptor sequences come from an adult who received the AZD1222 COVID-19 vaccine. Each CDR3 is given with its conserved first and last residue. A D gene is named only where the DNA matches it firmly. Some rows have no size entry. The others give once, few or many, or a class for an expanded clone.

J: TRBJ2-7
D: TRBD1
size: -
V: TRBV28
CDR3: CASSLGTGGPNEQYF
DNA: TGTGCCAGCAGTTTAGGGACAGGGGGGCCGAACGAGCAGTACTTC

J: TRBJ2-1
D: -
size: -
V: TRBV4-1
CDR3: CASSQDWRLREQFF
DNA: TGCGCCAGCAGCCAAGATTGGAGGCTAAGGGAGCAGTTCTTC

J: TRBJ2-7
D: TRBD2
size: -
V: TRBV28
CDR3: CASSLWSASGPYEQYF
DNA: TGTGCCAGCAGTTTATGGTCGGCTAGCGGCCCCTACGAGCAGTACTTC

J: TRBJ2-7
D: TRBD1
size: -
V: TRBV29-1
CDR3: CSVLRQGLGGYEQYF
DNA: TGCAGCGTTCTACGACAGGGGCTCGGTGGCTACGAGCAGTACTTC

J: TRBJ1-5
D: TRBD1
size: -
V: TRBV2
CDR3: CASKGQGGGQPQHF
DNA: TGTGCCAGCAAGGGACAGGGAGGGGGTCAGCCCCAGCATTTT

J: TRBJ1-5
D: -
size: -
V: TRBV18
CDR3: CASSPDSNQPQHF
DNA: TGTGCCAGCTCCCCCGATAGCAATCAGCCCCAGCATTTT

J: TRBJ1-2
D: TRBD1
size: -
V: TRBV29-1
CDR3: CSVDLGGTDYGYTF
DNA: TGCAGCGTTGACCTTGGGGGGACAGACTATGGCTACACCTTC

J: TRBJ2-7
D: TRBD2
size: -
V: TRBV7-2
CDR3: CASSPELAGGPGEQYF
DNA: TGTGCCAGCAGCCCCGAACTAGCGGGGGGCCCGGGCGAGCAGTACTTC

J: TRBJ1-1
D: TRBD1
size: once
V: TRBV9
CDR3: CASSVTTGDFTEAFF
DNA: TGTGCCAGCAGCGTAACAACAGGGGACTTCACTGAAGCTTTCTTT

J: TRBJ2-1
D: -
size: -
V: TRBV27
CDR3: CASSLVRVLGGNEQFF
DNA: TGTGCCAGCAGTTTAGTTCGGGTACTGGGAGGCAATGAGCAGTTCTTC

J: TRBJ2-1
D: TRBD1
size: few
V: TRBV14
CDR3: CASSLLKGQGVYEQFF
DNA: TGTGCCAGCAGCCTCCTAAAAGGACAGGGAGTCTATGAGCAGTTCTTC

J: TRBJ2-7
D: -
size: -
V: TRBV20-1
CDR3: CSAASYEQYF
DNA: TGCAGTGCAGCGTCCTACGAGCAGTACTTC

J: TRBJ2-1
D: -
size: -
V: TRBV9
CDR3: CASTIAGQPYNEQFF
DNA: TGTGCCAGCACCATAGCGGGACAGCCGTACAATGAGCAGTTCTTC

J: TRBJ2-3
D: -
size: -
V: TRBV4-1
CDR3: CASSQEGGGQSTDTQYF
DNA: TGCGCCAGCAGCCAAGAAGGGGGAGGACAGAGCACAGATACGCAGTATTTT

J: TRBJ2-1
D: TRBD2
size: once
V: TRBV11-2
CDR3: CASSSRLAGSVEQFF
DNA: TGTGCCAGCAGCTCCCGACTAGCGGGCAGCGTCGAGCAGTTCTTC

J: TRBJ2-7
D: -
size: -
V: TRBV5-1
CDR3: CASSPRAQGYEQYF
DNA: TGCGCCAGCAGCCCCCGGGCCCAGGGTTACGAGCAGTACTTC